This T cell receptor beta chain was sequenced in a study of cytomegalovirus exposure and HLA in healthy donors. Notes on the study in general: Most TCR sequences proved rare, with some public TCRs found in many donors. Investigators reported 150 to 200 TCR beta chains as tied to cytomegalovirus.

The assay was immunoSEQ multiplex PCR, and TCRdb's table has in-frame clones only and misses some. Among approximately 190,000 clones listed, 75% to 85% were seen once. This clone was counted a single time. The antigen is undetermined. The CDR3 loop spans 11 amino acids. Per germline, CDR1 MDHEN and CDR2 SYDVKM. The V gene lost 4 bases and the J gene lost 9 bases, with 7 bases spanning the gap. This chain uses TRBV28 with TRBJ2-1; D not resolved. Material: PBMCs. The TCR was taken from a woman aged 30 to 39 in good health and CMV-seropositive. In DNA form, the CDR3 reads TGTGCCAGCAGTTCTATTCCTGAGCAGTTCTTC. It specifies CASSSIPEQFF.